This entry lists 14 T cell receptor beta chains sequenced from one sample in a study of metastatic and nonmetastatic thyroid tumors. TCRdb re-processed the PCR reads through MiXCR. The sample lists roughly 32,000 clones; around 7.4% were seen once. Thyroid surgery had not been preceded by any treatment in any patient. Sequencing input: blood. These receptor sequences come from a female donor with papillary thyroid cancer or a benign thyroid nodule (not recorded which). Some clones in this sample may be carry-over from other donors' samples.

This clone was counted at least ten times. V usage is TRBV6-1 and J usage is TRBJ2-6; D unclear. This CDR3 region has 14 residues. The V end lost 6 bases, the J end lost 2 bases, and 8 bases lay between the germline ends. Germline-derived CDR1 and CDR2 are MNHNS and SASEGT. CDR3 amino acids: CASSRATGANVLTF. As DNA, the CDR3 is TGTGCCAGCAGCCGGGCCACTGGGGCCAACGTCCTGACTTTC.

This clone counts as medium-sized. The chain joins TRBV20-1 to TRBJ1-4; 7 bases fit TRBD1. The V gene end was trimmed by 6 bases and the J gene end by 8 bases; junction bases not matched to a gene: 15. Germline CDR1 and CDR2: DFQATT and SNEGSKA (reference sequence). This CDR3 comprises 15 residues. The CDR3 sequence: CSAPPEEGAREKLFF. The DNA of the CDR3 is TGCAGTGCCCCACCCGAGGAGGGGGCAAGGGAAAAACTGTTTTTT.

Remarks on this clone: In this CDR3 the conserved last residue, phenylalanine or tryptophan, is missing, so a read error is likely. J is TRBJ2-7 and V is TRBV6-4, with a possible D match to TRBD1 (5 bases). This CDR3 spans 15 amino acids. V lost 9 bases and J 9 bases, leaving 27 bases between the germline ends. The germline V gene has CDR1 MRHNA and CDR2 SNTAGT. The CDR3 loop reads CASSSPRQGTMRQYL. DNA of the CDR3: TGTGCCAGTAGTTCCCCCAGGCAGGGAACTATGAGGCAGTACCTC.

Many counts were recorded for this clone. The chain couples TRBV4-2 to TRBJ1-2; D not certain. The CDR3 is 16 amino acids. Deletions cut 0 bases from V and 4 bases from J, with 15 bases between. Germline lookup yields CDR1 LGHNA and CDR2 YNFKEQ. The CDR3 spells CASSQDPGGTFYGYTF. The CDR3 DNA reads TGTGCCAGCAGCCAAGATCCCGGAGGTACCTTCTATGGCTACACCTTC.

This clone came up many times. V gene TRBV7-8 combines with J gene TRBJ1-1, with TRBD1 as a possible D gene (6 bases). Germline V lookup: CDR1 SGHVS, CDR2 FQNEAQ. Trimming took 3 bases from V and 1 from J, leaving 18 bases between them. The CDR3 is made up of 17 amino acids. The CDR3 here is CASSLGRRGRGNTEAFF. In nucleotides, the CDR3 is TGTGCCAGCAGCTTGGGGCGGCGGGGGCGGGGGAACACTGAAGCTTTCTTT.

This clone was observed many times. The V gene is TRBV11-2, the J gene TRBJ1-5; perhaps TRBD1 as D (5 bases). Germline V gene sequence: CDR1 SGHAT, CDR2 FQNNGV. This CDR3 is built from 19 residues. The ends were cut back, 0 bases at V and 3 bases at J, with 21 bases in the middle. CDR3 amino acids: CASSLDLGGRGVPNQPQHF. CDR3 in DNA: TGTGCCAGCAGCTTAGATCTGGGCGGGAGGGGAGTGCCCAATCAGCCCCAGCATTTT. Using reference TRBV11-2 and TRBJ1-5 for the parts outside the CDR3, the full variable domain is EAGVAQSPRYKIIEKRQSVAFWCNPISGHATLYWYQQILGQGPKLLIQFQNNGVVDDSQLPKDRFSAERLKGVDSTLKIQPAKLEDSAVYLCASSLDLGGRGVPNQPQHFGDGTRLSIL.

V usage is TRBV4-1 and J usage is TRBJ2-5; D perhaps matches TRBD2 (7 bases). Germline V lookup: CDR1 MGHRA, CDR2 YSYEKL. The CDR3 length is 13 residues. V lost 7 bases, J lost 4 bases, and 13 bases lay in between. The CDR3 sequence: CASIRGAGETQYF. CDR3 nucleotides: TGCGCCAGCATCCGGGGGGCGGGAGAGACCCAGTACTTC.

This clone showed up many times. The V and J genes are TRBV7-9 and TRBJ2-7; TRBD1 or TRBD2 may be the D gene (5 bases each). Germline V lookup: CDR1 SEHNR, CDR2 FQNEAQ (reference sequence). The CDR3 is 15 residues long. V lost 4 bases and J lost 3, with 16 bases in between. The CDR3 loop is CASSSLGDDLYEQYF. The CDR3 DNA sequence: TGTGCCAGCAGCTCCCTTGGGGACGACCTCTACGAGCAGTACTTC.

This clone has at least ten counts. The chain links TRBV27 to TRBJ2-2; TRBD2 matches at 8 bases. Germline V lookup: CDR1 MNHEY, CDR2 SMNVEV (reference sequence). V was pared by 5 bases and J by 0 bases, with 11 bases of the junction left unmatched. This CDR3 comprises 18 residues. This CDR3 reads CASSLLATGLANTGELFF. The CDR3 DNA sequence: TGTGCCAGCAGTCTCCTTGCGACGGGACTAGCGAACACCGGGGAGCTGTTTTTT.

This clone was recorded at least ten times. The chain joins TRBV18 to TRBJ1-1; TRBD1 is a possible D gene (6 bases). CDR3 size: 15 residues. Trimming cost V 3 bases and J 2 bases, with 13 bases left between them. The germline V gene encodes CDR1 KGHSH and CDR2 LQKENI. CDR3 residues: CASSPLRTENTEAFF. The DNA for the CDR3 is TGTGCCAGCTCACCTCTGAGGACAGAAAACACTGAAGCTTTCTTT.

This clone was found many times. This CDR3 is CASSSPPGLGLYNEQFF. CDR3 in DNA: TGTGCCAGCAGCTCACCGCCGGGACTAGGGCTCTACAATGAGCAGTTCTTC. J is TRBJ2-1 and V is TRBV7-9, with 8 nucleotides matching TRBD2. With 4 bases clipped from V and 3 bases from J, the junction kept 11 bases outside the gene matches. The CDR3 runs 17 residues. Germline CDR1 and CDR2: SEHNR and FQNEAQ (reference sequence).

In this sample, this clone turned up many times. V and J are TRBV9 and TRBJ1-5; a possible D gene is TRBD1 (5 bases). The germline V gene encodes CDR1 SGDLS and CDR2 YYNGEE. This CDR3 has 15 amino acids. Trimming stripped 4 bases from V and 5 bases from J, with 16 bases between. CDR3 in amino acids: CASSPSPGPDQPQHF. CDR3 coding DNA: TGTGCCAGCAGCCCGTCCCCAGGGCCAGATCAGCCCCAGCATTTT.

The sample holds many counts of this clone. CDR3 sequence: CSARPRPGEEAFF. CDR3 bases: TGCAGTGCTAGACCCCGACCAGGGGAGGAAGCTTTCTTT. The chain uses TRBV20-1 and TRBJ1-1, with D possibly TRBD1 on 6 matching bases. Per germline, CDR1 DFQATT and CDR2 SNEGSKA (reference sequence). Trimming cost V 2 bases and J 8 bases, with 15 bases left between them. This CDR3 is built from 13 residues.

This clone was recorded many times. The chain uses TRBV7-2 and TRBJ2-3; D unclear. Trimming removed 6 bases at V and 1 base at J, with 11 bases between. CDR3 length: 14 amino acids. The germline gives CDR1 SGHTA, CDR2 FQGNSA. Here the CDR3 DNA reads TGTGCCAGCAGTAAGAACCAACGCACAGATACGCAGTATTTT. As protein: CASSKNQRTDTQYF.